This T cell receptor (beta chain) came from a study of OX40 agonist ivuxolimab in advanced cancers. Whole-study context: Aged roughly 23 to 80 with a mean of about 63 years, they were almost 85% male. Three patients, one with hepatocellular carcinoma and two with cutaneous melanoma, responded partially. Study results and caveats: No determination was made of the antigen specificity of the expanded peripheral T cells. Low normalized T-cell clonal expansion was also seen in some nonresponders.

Sequencing was performed with immunoSEQ multiplex PCR; in TCRdb, only in-frame clones are kept and a portion is missing. The sample lists tens of thousands of clones, 86% occurring once. This CDR3 spans 14 amino acids. Deletions cut 10 bases from V and 6 bases from J, with 20 bases between. Per the germline V gene, CDR1 is MRHNA and CDR2 is SNTAGT. A remark on this clone: Its antigen is not known.

The TCR comes from an adult with an advanced solid tumor such as melanoma, head and neck, liver or kidney cancer. This specimen was CD4+ or CD8+ T cells sorted from blood, taken in a trial of the OX40 agonist ivuxolimab. The chain links TRBV6-4 to TRBJ2-3; D is possibly TRBD1 (5 bases). The CDR3 region has the DNA TGTGCCACCCAAGAGGACACGGCGTCGGATACGCAGTATTTT. Amino acids: CATQEDTASDTQYF.